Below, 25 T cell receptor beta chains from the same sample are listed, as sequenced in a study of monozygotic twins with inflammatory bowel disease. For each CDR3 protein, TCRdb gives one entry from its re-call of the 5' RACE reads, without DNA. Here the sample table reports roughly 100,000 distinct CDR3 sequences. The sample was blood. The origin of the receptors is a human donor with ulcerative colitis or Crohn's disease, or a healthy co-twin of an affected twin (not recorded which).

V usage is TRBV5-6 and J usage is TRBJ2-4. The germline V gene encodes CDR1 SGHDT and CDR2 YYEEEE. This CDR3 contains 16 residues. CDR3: CASSLASRLAKNIQYF.

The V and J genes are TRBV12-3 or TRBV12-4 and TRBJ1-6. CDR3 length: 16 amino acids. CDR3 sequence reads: CASSRPMSSYNSPLHF.

CDR3 protein: CASSLVLGSSSYEQYF. V usage is TRBV7-9 and J usage is TRBJ2-7. Germline V lookup: CDR1 SEHNR, CDR2 FQNEAQ (reference sequence). The CDR3 covers 16 residues.

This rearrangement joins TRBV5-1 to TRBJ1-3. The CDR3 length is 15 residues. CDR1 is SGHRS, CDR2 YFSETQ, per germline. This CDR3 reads CASSLNSHSGNTIYF.

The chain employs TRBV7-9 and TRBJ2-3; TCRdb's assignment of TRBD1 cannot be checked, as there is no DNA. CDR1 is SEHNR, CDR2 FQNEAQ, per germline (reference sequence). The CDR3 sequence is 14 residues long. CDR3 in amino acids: CASSLDRSTDTQYF.

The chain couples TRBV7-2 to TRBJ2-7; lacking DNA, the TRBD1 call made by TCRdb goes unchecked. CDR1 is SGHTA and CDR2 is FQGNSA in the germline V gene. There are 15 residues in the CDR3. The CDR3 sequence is CASSLAAGAPYEQYF.

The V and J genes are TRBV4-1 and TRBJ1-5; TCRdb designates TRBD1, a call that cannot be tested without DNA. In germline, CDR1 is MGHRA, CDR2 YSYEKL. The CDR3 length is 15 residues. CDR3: CASSQGGQGNPPQHF.

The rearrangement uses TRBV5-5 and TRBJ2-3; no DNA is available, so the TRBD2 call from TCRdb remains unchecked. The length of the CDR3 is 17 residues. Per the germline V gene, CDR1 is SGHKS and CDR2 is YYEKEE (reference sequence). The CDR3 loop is CASSRGLAGSTTDTQYF.

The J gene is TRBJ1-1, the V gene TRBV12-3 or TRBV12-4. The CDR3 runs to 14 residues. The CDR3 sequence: CASSLTLEKKEAFF.

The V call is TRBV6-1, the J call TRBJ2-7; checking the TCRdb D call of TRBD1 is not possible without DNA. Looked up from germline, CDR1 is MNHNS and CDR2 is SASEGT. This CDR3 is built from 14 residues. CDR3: CASTTRPGQGVQYF.

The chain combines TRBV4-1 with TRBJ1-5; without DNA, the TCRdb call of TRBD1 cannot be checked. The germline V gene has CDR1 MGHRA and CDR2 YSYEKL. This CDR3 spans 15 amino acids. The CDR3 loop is CASSPRAFGNQPQHF.

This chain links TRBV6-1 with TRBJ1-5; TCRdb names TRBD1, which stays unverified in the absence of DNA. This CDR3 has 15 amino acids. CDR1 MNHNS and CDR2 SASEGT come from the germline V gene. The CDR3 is CASSLGGTGRQPQHF.

The CDR3 region is CASSQEDRSSYEQYF. The V and J genes are TRBV3-1 and TRBJ2-7. Germline CDR1 and CDR2: LGHDT and YNNKEL (reference sequence). The CDR3 length is 15 residues.

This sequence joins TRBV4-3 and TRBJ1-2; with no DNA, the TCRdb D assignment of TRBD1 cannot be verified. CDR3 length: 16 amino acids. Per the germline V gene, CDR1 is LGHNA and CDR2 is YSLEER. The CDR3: CASSQDIWGQNYGYTF.

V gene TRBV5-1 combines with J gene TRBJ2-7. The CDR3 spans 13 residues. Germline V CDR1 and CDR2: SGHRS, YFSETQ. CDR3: CASSLAEGYEQYF.

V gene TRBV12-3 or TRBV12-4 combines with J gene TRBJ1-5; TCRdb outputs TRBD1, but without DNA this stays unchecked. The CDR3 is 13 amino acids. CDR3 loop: CASSSQGYQPQHF.

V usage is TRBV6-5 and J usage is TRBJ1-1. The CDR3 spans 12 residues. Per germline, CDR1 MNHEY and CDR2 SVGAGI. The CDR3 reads CASQRGNTEAFF.

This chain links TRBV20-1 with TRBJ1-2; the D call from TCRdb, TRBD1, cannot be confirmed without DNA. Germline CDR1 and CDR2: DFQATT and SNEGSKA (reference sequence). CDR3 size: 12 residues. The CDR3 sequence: CSARRDSYGYTF.

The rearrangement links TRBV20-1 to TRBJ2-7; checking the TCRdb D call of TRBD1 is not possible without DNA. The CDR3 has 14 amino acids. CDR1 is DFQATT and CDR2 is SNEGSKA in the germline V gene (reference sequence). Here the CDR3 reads CSALTGRGSYEQYF.

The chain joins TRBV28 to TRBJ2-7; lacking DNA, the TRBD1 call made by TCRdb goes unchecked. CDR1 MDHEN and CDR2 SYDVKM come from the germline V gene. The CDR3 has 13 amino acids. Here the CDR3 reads CASRPGGVYEQYF.

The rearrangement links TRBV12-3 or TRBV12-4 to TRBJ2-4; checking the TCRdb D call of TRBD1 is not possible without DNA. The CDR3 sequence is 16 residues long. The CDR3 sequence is CASSPTRAGAKNIQYF.

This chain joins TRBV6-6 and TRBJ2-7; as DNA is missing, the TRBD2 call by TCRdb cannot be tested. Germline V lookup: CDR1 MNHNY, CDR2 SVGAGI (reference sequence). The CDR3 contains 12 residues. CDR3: CASSPRGGEQYF.

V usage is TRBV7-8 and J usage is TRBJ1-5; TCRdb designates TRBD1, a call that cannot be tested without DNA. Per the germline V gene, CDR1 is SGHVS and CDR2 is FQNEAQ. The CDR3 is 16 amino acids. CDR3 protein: CASSQPGTHYNQPQHF.

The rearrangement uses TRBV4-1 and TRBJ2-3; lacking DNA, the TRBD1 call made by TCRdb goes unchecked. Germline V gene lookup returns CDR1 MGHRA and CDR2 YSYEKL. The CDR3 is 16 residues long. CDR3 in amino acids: CASSPRGQWGIDTQYF.

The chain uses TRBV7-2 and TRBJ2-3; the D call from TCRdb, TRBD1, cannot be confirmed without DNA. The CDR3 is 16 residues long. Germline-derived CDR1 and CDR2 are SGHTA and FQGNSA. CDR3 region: CASSLRDGQTTDTQYF.